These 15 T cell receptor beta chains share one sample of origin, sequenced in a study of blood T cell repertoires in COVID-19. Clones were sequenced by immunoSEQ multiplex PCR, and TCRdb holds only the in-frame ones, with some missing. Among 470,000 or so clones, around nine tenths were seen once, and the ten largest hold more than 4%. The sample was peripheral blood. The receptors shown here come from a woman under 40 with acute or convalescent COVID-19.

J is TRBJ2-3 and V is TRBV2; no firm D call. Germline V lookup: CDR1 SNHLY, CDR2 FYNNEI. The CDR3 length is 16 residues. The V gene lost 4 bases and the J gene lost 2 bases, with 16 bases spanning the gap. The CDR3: CASSANERQSTDTQYF. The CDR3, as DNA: TGTGCCAGCAGTGCCAACGAGAGGCAGTCCACAGATACGCAGTATTTT. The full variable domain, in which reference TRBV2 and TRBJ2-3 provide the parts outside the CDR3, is EPEVTQTPSHQVTQMGQEVILRCVPISNHLYFYWYRQILGQKVEFLVSFYNNEISEKSEIFDDQFSVERPDGSNFTLKIRSTKLEDSAMYFCASSANERQSTDTQYFGPGTRLTVL.

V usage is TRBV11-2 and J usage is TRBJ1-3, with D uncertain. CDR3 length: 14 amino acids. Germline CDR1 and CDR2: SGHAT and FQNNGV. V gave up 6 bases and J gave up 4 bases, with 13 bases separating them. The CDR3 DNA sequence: TGTGCCAGCAGTCGCCCCGGGTTGGGAAACACCATATATTTT. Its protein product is CASSRPGLGNTIYF.

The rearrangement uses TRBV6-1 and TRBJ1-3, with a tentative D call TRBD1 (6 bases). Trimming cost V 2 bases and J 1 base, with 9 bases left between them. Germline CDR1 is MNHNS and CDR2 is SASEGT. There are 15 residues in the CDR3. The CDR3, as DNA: TGTGCCAGCAGTGAAAACAGGGTTTCTGGAAACACCATATATTTT. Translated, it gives CASSENRVSGNTIYF.

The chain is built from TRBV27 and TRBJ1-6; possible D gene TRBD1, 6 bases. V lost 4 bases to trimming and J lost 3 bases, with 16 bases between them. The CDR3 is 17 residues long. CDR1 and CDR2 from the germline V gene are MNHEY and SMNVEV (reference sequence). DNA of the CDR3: TGTGCCAGCAGTTCCCTACAGGGTAACTTCTATAATTCACCCCTCCACTTT. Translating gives CASSSLQGNFYNSPLHF.

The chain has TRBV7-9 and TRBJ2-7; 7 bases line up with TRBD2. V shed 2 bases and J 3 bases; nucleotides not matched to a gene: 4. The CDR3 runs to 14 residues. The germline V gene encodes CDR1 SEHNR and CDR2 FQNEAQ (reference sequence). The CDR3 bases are TGTGCCAGCAGCTTATCGCGGGGGTACTACGAGCAGTACTTC. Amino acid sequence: CASSLSRGYYEQYF.

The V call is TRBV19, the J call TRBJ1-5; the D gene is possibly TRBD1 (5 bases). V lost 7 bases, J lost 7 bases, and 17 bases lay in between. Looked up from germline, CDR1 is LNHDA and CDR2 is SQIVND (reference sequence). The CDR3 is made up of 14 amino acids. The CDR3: CASTMAREGQPQHF. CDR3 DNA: TGTGCCAGTACTATGGCCAGGGAGGGACAGCCCCAGCATTTT.

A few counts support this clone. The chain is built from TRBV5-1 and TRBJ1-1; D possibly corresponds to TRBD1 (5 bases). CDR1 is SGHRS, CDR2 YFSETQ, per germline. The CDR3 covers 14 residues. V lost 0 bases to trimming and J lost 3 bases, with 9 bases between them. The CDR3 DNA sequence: TGCGCCAGCAGCTTGGCCGGGGGGGACACTGAAGCTTTCTTT. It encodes CASSLAGGDTEAFF. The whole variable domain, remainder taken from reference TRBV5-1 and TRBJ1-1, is KAGVTQTPRYLIKTRGQQVTLSCSPISGHRSVSWYQQTPGQGLQFLFEYFSETQRNKGNFPGRFSGRQFSNSRSEMNVSTLELGDSALYLCASSLAGGDTEAFFGQGTRLTVV.

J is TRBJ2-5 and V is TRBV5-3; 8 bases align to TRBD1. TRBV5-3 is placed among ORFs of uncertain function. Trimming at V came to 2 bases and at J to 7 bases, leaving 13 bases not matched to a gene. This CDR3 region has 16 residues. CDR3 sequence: CARSFWWTGTGGTQYF. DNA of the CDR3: TGTGCCAGAAGCTTTTGGTGGACCGGGACAGGAGGGACCCAGTACTTC.

As DNA, the CDR3 is TGTGCCAGCAGGCTTACCACCAGGGTCTCCGAGCAGTACTTC. Translated: CASRLTTRVSEQYF. The chain recombines TRBV28 with TRBJ2-7; D possibly corresponds to TRBD1 (5 bases). The CDR3 sequence is 14 residues long. The germline V and J ends were trimmed by 6 bases and 6 bases, with 18 bases remaining between them. The germline gives CDR1 MDHEN, CDR2 SYDVKM. Using reference TRBV28 and TRBJ2-7 for the parts outside the CDR3, the full variable domain is DVKVTQSSRYLVKRTGEKVFLECVQDMDHENMFWYRQDPGLGLRLIYFSYDVKMKEKGDIPEGYSVSREKKERFSLILESASTNQTSMYLCASRLTTRVSEQYFGPGTRLTVT.

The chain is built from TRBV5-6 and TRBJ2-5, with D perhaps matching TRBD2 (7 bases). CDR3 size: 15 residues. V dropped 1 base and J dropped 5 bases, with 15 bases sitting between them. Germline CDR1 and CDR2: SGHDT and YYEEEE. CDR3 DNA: TGTGCCAGCAGCTTGTGGGGGGGCTCGTTGGAGACCCAGTACTTC. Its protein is CASSLWGGSLETQYF. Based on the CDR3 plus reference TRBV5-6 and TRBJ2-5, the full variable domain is DAGVTQSPTHLIKTRGQQVTLRCSPKSGHDTVSWYQQALGQGPQFIFQYYEEEERQRGNFPDRFSGHQFPNYSSELNVNALLLGDSALYLCASSLWGGSLETQYFGPGTRLLVL.

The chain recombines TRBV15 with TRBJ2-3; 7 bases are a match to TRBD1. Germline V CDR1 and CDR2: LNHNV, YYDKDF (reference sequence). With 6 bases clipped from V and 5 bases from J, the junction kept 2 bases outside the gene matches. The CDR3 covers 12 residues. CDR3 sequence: CATRTGLDTQYF. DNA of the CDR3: TGTGCCACCAGGACAGGGCTAGATACGCAGTATTTT.

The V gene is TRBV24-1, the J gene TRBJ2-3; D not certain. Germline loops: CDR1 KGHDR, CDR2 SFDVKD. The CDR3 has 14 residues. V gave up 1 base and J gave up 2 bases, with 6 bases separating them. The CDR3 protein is CATSDFTATDTQYF. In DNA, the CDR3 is TGTGCCACCAGTGATTTTACAGCCACAGATACGCAGTATTTT.

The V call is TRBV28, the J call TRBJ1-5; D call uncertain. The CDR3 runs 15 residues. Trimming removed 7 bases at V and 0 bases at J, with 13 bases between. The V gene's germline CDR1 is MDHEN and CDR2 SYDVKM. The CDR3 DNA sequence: TGTGCCAGCAACCTCGACGGAGATAGCAATCAGCCCCAGCATTTT. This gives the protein CASNLDGDSNQPQHF.

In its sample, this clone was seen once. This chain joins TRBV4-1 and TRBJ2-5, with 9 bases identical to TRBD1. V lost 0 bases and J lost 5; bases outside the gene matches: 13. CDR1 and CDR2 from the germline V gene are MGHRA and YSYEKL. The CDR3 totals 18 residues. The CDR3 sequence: CASSQDWAGTGPRETQYF. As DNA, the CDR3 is TGCGCCAGCAGCCAAGATTGGGCCGGGACAGGGCCCAGGGAGACCCAGTACTTC.

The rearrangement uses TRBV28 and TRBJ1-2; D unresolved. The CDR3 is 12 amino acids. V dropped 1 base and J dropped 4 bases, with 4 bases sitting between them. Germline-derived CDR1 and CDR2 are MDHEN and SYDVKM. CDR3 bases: TGTGCCAGCAGTTTATCCCGCTATGGCTACACCTTC. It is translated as CASSLSRYGYTF.